This TCR beta chain was retrieved from a study of molecular identifiers for immune sequencing clone quantification. This clonotype was recorded a few times. TCRdb re-called the PCR reads through MiXCR, storing one row per CDR3 protein. The data show under 650,000 distinct CDR3 sequences, about 20% seen once. Specimen: naive CD8+ T cells from blood, with Jurkat cell RNA spiked in. Documented subset: FACS-sorted CD8+CD4-CCR7+CD45RA+ naive T cells. The source is a human donor in good health. Some libraries in this study had Jurkat cell RNA spiked in.

In DNA form, the CDR3 reads TGCAGTGCTAGAGATGGGGAGCGGAGCTCCTACAATGAGCAGTTCTTC. Translated, it gives CSARDGERSSYNEQFF. The chain is built from TRBV20-1 and TRBJ2-1; the D gene is possibly TRBD2 (5 bases). CDR1 is DFQATT, CDR2 SNEGSKA, per germline (reference sequence). Trimming took 0 bases from V and 0 from J, leaving 12 bases between them. CDR3 length: 16 residues.